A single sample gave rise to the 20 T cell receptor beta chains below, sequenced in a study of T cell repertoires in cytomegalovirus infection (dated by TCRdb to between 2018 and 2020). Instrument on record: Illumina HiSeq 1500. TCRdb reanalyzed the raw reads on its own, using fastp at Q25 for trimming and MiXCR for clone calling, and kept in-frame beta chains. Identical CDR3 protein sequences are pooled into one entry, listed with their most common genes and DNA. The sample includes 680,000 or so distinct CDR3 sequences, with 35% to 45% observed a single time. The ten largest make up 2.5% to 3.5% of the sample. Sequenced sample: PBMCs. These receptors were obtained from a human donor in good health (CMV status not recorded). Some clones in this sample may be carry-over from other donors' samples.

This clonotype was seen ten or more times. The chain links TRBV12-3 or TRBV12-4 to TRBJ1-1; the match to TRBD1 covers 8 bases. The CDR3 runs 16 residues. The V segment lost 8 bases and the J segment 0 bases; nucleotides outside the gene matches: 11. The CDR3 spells CASVSSDRGLNTEAFF. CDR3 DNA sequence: TGTGCCAGCGTCTCTTCCGACAGGGGCTTGAACACTGAAGCTTTCTTT.

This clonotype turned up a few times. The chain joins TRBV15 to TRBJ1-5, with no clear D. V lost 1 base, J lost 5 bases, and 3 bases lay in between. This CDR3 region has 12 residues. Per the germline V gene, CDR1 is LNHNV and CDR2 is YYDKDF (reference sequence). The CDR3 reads CATSRGDQPQHF. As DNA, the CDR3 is TGTGCCACCAGCAGAGGAGATCAGCCCCAGCATTTT.

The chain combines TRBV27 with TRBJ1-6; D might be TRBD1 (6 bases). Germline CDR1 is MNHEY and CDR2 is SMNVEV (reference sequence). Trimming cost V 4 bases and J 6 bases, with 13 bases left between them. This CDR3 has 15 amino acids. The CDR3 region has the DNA TGTGCCAGCAGTTGGGGGCGGCCTGCTAATTCACCCCTCCACTTT. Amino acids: CASSWGRPANSPLHF.

CDR3 sequence reads: CASSLWREEQFF. For the CDR3, the DNA is TGTGCCAGCAGCTTATGGCGGGAGGAGCAGTTCTTC. The V and J genes are TRBV7-9 and TRBJ2-1; TRBD2 aligns across 7 bases. The trim removed 2 bases at V and 10 bases at J, leaving 2 bases unmatched. The CDR3 spans 12 residues. CDR1 is SEHNR, CDR2 FQNEAQ, per germline (reference sequence).

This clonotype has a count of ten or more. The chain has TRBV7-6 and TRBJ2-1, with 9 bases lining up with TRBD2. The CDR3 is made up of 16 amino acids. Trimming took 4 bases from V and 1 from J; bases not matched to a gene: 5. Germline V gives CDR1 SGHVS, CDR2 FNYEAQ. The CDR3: CASSYSGRGSYNEQFF. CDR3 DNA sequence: TGTGCCAGCAGCTATAGCGGGAGAGGGTCCTACAATGAGCAGTTCTTC.

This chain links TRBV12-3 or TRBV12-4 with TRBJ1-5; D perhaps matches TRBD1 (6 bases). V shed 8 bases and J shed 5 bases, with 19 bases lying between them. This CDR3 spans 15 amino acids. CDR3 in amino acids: CASAPAGVRDQPQHF. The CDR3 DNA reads TGTGCCAGCGCCCCAGCAGGGGTTAGGGATCAGCCCCAGCATTTT.

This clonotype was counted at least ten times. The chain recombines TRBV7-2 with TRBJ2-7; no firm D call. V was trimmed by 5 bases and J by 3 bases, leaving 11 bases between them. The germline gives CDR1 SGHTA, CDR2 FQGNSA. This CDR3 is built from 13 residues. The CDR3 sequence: CASSPRVGYEQYF. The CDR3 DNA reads TGTGCCAGCAGCCCTCGTGTGGGCTACGAGCAGTACTTC.

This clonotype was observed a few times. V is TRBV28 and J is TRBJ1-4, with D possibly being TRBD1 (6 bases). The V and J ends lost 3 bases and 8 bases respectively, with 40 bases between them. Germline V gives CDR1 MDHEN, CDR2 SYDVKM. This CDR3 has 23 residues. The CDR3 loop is CASSFLRTPGTRSPWAMKEKLFF. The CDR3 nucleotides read TGTGCCAGCAGTTTCTTACGGACACCGGGGACAAGGAGTCCTTGGGCGATGAAAGAAAAACTGTTTTTT.

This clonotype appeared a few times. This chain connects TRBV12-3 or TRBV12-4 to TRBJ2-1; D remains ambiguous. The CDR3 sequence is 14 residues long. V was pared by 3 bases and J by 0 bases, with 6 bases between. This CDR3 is CASSFDSSYNEQFF. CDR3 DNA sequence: TGTGCCAGCAGTTTTGATAGCTCCTACAATGAGCAGTTCTTC.

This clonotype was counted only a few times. As DNA, the CDR3 is TGTGCCAGCCGGGGGGCACATAGCAATCAGCCCCAGCATTTT. It encodes CASRGAHSNQPQHF. J is TRBJ1-5 and V is TRBV27, with a possible D match to TRBD1 (6 bases). This CDR3 has 14 residues. The V end was cut by 8 bases, the J end by 0 bases, with 11 bases between. Germline assignment: CDR1 MNHEY and CDR2 SMNVEV (reference sequence).

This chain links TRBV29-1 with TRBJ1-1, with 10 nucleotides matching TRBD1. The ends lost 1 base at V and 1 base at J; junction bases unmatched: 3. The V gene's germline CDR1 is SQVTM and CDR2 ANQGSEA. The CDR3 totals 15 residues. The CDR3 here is CSVEGGTGENTEAFF. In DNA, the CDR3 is TGCAGCGTTGAAGGCGGGACAGGGGAGAACACTGAAGCTTTCTTT.

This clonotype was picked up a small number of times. CDR3 residues: CASRRDRMTSGVGNEQFF. The CDR3 DNA reads TGTGCCAGCAGGCGGGACAGGATGACTAGCGGGGTGGGCAATGAGCAGTTCTTC. This chain connects TRBV27 to TRBJ2-1; 11 bases are a match to TRBD2. This CDR3 is built from 18 residues. Germline CDR1 reads MNHEY; CDR2 reads SMNVEV (reference sequence). Germline trimming cut 6 bases from V and 6 bases from J; bases unmatched to any gene: 16.

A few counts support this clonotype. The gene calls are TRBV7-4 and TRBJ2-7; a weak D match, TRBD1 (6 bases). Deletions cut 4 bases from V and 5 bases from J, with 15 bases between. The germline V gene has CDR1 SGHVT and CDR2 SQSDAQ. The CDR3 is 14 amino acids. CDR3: CASSSTTGINEQYF. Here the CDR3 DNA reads TGTGCCAGCAGCTCCACCACAGGGATCAACGAGCAGTACTTC.

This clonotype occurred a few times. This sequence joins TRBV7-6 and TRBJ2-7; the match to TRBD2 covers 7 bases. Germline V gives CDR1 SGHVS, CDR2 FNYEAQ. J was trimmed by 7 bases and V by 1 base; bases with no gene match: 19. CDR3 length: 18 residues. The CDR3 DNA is TGTGCCAGCAGCTTAGTAACGTTCCAGCGGGGTAATTGGGGAGAGCAGTACTTC. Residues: CASSLVTFQRGNWGEQYF.

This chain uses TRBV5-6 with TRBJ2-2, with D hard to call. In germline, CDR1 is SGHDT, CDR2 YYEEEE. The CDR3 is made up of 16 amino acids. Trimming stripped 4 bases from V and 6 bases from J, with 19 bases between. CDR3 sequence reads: CASSPPTTAGSGELFF. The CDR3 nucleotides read TGTGCCAGCAGCCCACCCACTACCGCCGGGTCCGGGGAGCTGTTTTTT.

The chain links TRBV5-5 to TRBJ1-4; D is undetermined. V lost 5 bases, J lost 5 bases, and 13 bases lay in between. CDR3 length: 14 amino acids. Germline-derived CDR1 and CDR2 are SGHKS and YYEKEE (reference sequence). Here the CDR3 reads CASRPPGLNEKLFF. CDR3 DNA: TGTGCCAGCAGGCCCCCAGGATTAAATGAAAAACTGTTTTTT.

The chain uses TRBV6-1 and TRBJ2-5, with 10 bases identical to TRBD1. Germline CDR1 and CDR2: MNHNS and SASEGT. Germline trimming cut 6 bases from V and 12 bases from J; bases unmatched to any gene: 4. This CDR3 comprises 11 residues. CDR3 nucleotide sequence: TGTGCCAGCAGGTCGGGACAGGGGAAGTACTTC. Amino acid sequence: CASRSGQGKYF.

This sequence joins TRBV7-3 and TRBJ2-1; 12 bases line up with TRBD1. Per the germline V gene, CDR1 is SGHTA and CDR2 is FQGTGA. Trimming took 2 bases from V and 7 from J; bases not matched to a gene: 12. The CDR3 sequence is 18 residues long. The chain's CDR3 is CASSLLPSGTGGKNEQFF. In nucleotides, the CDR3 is TGTGCCAGCAGCTTACTCCCATCCGGGACAGGGGGCAAGAATGAGCAGTTCTTC. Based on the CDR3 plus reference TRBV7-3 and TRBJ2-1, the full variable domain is GAGVSQTPSNKVTEKGKYVELRCDPISGHTALYWYRQSLGQGPEFLIYFQGTGAADDSGLPNDRFFAVRPEGSVSTLKIQRTERGDSAVYLCASSLLPSGTGGKNEQFFGPGTRLTVL.

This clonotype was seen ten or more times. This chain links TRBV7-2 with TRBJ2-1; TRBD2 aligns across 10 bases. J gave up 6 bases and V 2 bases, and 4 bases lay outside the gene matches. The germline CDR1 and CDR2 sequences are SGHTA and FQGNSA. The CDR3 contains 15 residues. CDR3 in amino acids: CASSLSSGSLNEQFF. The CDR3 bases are TGTGCCAGCAGCTTATCTAGCGGGAGTCTCAATGAGCAGTTCTTC.

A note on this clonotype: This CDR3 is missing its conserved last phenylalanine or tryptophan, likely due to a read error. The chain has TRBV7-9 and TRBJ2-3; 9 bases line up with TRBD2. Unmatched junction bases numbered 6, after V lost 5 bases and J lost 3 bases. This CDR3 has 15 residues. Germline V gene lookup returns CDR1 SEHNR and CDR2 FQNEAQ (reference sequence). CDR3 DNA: TGTGCCAGCAGCCAAACGACTAGCGGTACAGATACGCAGTATTTG. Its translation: CASSQTTSGTDTQYL.